This is a list of T cell receptor beta chains from one sample in a study of cytomegalovirus exposure and HLA in healthy donors. Sequencing used immunoSEQ multiplex PCR; TCRdb keeps in-frame clones, though not all of them. The data show over 150,000 clones, with about 81% seen just once and roughly 3% held by the top ten. Sequencing was done on a sample of PBMCs. The origin of the receptors is a woman in her forties or fifties in good health and CMV-seropositive. Each CDR3 is given with its conserved first and last residue. The D gene is left open where the match is weak. For some rows the clone size is stated as once, few or many, or as a class when expanded; others skip it.

j_call v_call clone_size d_call cdr3_aa cdr3_nt
TRBJ1-2 TRBV7-6 - - CASSPLWGGYTF TGTGCCAGCAGCCCCTTGTGGGGCGGCTACACCTTC
TRBJ1-2 TRBV29-1 - TRBD1 CSVQGVVGYGYTF TGCAGCGTCCAGGGGGTTGTGGGCTATGGCTACACCTTC
TRBJ1-1 TRBV7-9 once - CASSLTGYREAFF TGTGCCAGCAGCCTCACAGGGTACCGCGAAGCTTTCTTT
TRBJ1-2 TRBV6-5 - TRBD1 CASSYNTGAYGYTF TGTGCCAGCAGTTACAACACAGGGGCCTATGGCTACACCTTC
TRBJ2-1 TRBV7-8 few - CASSLGARRDEQFF TGTGCCAGCAGCTTAGGGGCTAGGAGGGATGAGCAGTTCTTC
TRBJ1-2 TRBV5-1 - TRBD1 CASSIGQANYGYTF TGCGCCAGCAGCATAGGACAGGCTAACTATGGCTACACCTTC
TRBJ1-1 TRBV6-5 - TRBD1 CASSYLAQGGTEAFF TGTGCCAGCAGTTACTTAGCTCAGGGGGGCACTGAAGCTTTCTTT
TRBJ2-5 TRBV15 - - CATSRDLAQETQYF TGTGCCACCAGCAGAGATTTGGCTCAAGAGACCCAGTACTTC
TRBJ2-5 TRBV6-5 few - CASISSQETQYF TGTGCCAGCATAAGCTCTCAAGAGACCCAGTACTTC
TRBJ1-2 TRBV5-6 - - CASSSQVPYGYTF TGTGCCAGCAGTTCACAGGTACCCTATGGCTACACCTTC
TRBJ1-1 TRBV2 - - CASSRIQANTEAFF TGTGCCAGCAGTCGAATACAGGCGAACACTGAAGCTTTCTTT
TRBJ1-1 TRBV5-1 few - CASSLALYDTEAFF TGCGCCAGCAGCTTGGCCCTCTATGACACTGAAGCTTTCTTT
TRBJ2-2 TRBV5-4 - TRBD2 CASRTLAGGNTGELFF TGTGCCAGCAGAACACTAGCGGGGGGGAACACCGGGGAGCTGTTTTTT
TRBJ1-5 TRBV19 - - CASSPTGPSNQPQHF TGTGCCAGTAGTCCAACAGGGCCCAGCAATCAGCCCCAGCATTTT
TRBJ1-1 TRBV11-2 - - CASSLSAEGAFF TGTGCCAGCAGCTTAAGCGCAGAGGGAGCTTTCTTT
TRBJ2-7 TRBV2 - - CASSTTSSYEQYF TGTGCCAGCAGTACTACTAGCTCCTACGAGCAGTACTTC
TRBJ1-5 TRBV2 - - CASNPSPNQPQHF TGTGCCAGCAATCCTAGCCCCAATCAGCCCCAGCATTTT
TRBJ2-3 TRBV5-6 once TRBD1 CASSLEQGDGTDTQYF TGTGCCAGCAGCTTGGAGCAGGGGGATGGTACAGATACGCAGTATTTT
TRBJ1-4 TRBV6-1 few - CASSGAEKLFF TGTGCCAGCAGTGGGGCCGAAAAACTGTTTTTT
TRBJ2-2 TRBV10-3 - TRBD1 CAISYRGPSSTGELFF TGTGCCATCAGTTACAGGGGACCCTCATCGACCGGGGAGCTGTTTTTT
TRBJ1-5 TRBV5-8 - - CASSLFRGYSNQPQHF TGTGCCAGCAGCTTGTTTCGGGGGTATAGCAATCAGCCCCAGCATTTT
TRBJ2-7 TRBV6-5 - TRBD1 CASSTGGEQYF TGTGCCAGCAGTACAGGGGGCGAGCAGTACTTC
TRBJ2-1 TRBV6-5 few - CASKPRRGPYEQFF TGTGCCAGCAAACCGCGGCGGGGCCCATATGAGCAGTTCTTC
TRBJ2-3 TRBV5-1 once TRBD2 CASSLAGLAGAYTDTQYF TGCGCCAGCAGCTTGGCCGGACTAGCGGGGGCTTACACAGATACGCAGTATTTT
TRBJ2-7 TRBV11-2 - - CASSLVPYRLSSYEQYF TGTGCCAGCAGCTTAGTTCCTTACAGGCTTAGCTCCTACGAGCAGTACTTC
TRBJ1-3 TRBV30 - - CAWSGGGTIYF TGTGCCTGGAGCGGGGGGGGCACCATATATTTT
TRBJ2-7 TRBV9 - TRBD1 CASSVGTGYTYEQYF TGTGCCAGCAGCGTTGGGACAGGTTATACCTACGAGCAGTACTTC
TRBJ1-2 TRBV5-4 - TRBD1 CASSWGQGDGYTF TGTGCCAGCAGTTGGGGACAGGGCGACGGCTACACCTTC
TRBJ1-2 TRBV5-1 - TRBD1 CASSPFGTGALYGYTF TGCGCCAGCAGCCCGTTTGGGACAGGGGCACTGTATGGCTACACCTTC
TRBJ1-2 TRBV19 - - CAMKGAMGGYTF TGTGCCATGAAAGGGGCGATGGGAGGCTACACCTTC
TRBJ2-2 TRBV7-2 - TRBD1 CASSHQTGGITGELFF TGTGCCAGCAGCCACCAGACAGGGGGGATAACCGGGGAGCTGTTTTTT
TRBJ2-1 TRBV19 - - CASSTQGHSYNEQFF TGTGCCAGTAGTACCCAGGGGCACTCCTACAATGAGCAGTTCTTC
TRBJ2-3 TRBV5-4 few TRBD2 CASSLERESTDTQYF TGTGCCAGCAGCTTGGAGCGGGAGAGCACAGATACGCAGTATTTT
TRBJ1-1 TRBV6-1 - - CASSERGKNTEAFF TGTGCCAGCAGTGAAAGGGGTAAGAACACTGAAGCTTTCTTT
TRBJ1-2 TRBV10-3 once - CAITSTRADGYTF TGTGCCATCACATCTACGCGCGCGGATGGCTACACCTTC
TRBJ1-2 TRBV19 - TRBD1 CASLGDRQWNGYTF TGTGCCAGTCTGGGGGACAGACAATGGAATGGCTACACCTTC